The clone carrying this T cell receptor (beta chain) was detected ten times or more. This entry belongs to a study of Graves' ophthalmopathy and Graves' hyperthyroidism. As the template, RNA transcripts were used to amplify TCR beta CDR3 regions. Scientists carried out first-round RT-PCR using HTBI primers and then a second-round multiplex PCR. TCRdb recomputed calls from the multiplex PCR reads with MiXCR, one row per CDR3 protein. The sample consists of hundreds of thousands of distinct CDR3 sequences, more than 20% of them appearing once. This CDR3 contains 15 residues. The V segment lost 7 bases and the J segment 9 bases; nucleotides outside the gene matches: 10. CDR1 and CDR2 (germline): LNHDA, SQIVND (reference sequence).

The TCR sequence derives from a woman between 18 and 29 years old with stable Graves' hyperthyroidism. J is TRBJ1-6 and V is TRBV19, with TRBD1 matching 9 bases. The source material was peripheral blood. Written as DNA, the CDR3 is TGTGCCAGTAATACCATTACAGGGGGCGCTTCACCCCTCCACTTT. Translated, it gives CASNTITGGASPLHF.